The sequence of this T cell receptor (beta chain) was determined in a study of control samples from healthy donors and cancer patients. Produced via immunoSEQ multiplex PCR; TCRdb's table is partial and in-frame only. Here the sample spans about 74,000 clones, around nine tenths being singletons. V was pared by 1 base and J by 4 bases, with 1 base between. Looked up from germline, CDR1 is MGHRA and CDR2 is YSYEKL. The CDR3 length is 12 residues. The chain uses TRBV4-1 and TRBJ2-2; unclear D gene. The source material was blood. The source of this sequence is a woman aged 45-60 years in good health. CDR3 in DNA: TGCGCCAGCAGCCAAGGCACCGGGGAGCTGTTTTTT. Amino acids: CASSQGTGELFF.